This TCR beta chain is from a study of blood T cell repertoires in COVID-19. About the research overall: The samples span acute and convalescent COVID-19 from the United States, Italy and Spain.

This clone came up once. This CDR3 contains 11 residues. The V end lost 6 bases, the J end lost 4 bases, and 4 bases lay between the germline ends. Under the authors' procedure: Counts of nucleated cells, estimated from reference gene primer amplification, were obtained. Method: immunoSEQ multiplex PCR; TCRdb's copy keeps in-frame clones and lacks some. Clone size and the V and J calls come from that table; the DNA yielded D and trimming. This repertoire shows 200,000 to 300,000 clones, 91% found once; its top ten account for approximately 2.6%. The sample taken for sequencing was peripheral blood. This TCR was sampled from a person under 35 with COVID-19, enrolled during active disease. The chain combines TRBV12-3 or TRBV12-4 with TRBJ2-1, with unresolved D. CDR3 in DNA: TGTGCCAGCAGCGTTTACAATGAGCAGTTCTTC. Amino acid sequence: CASSVYNEQFF.